Presented here are 18 T cell receptor beta chains from one specimen sequenced in a study of T cell responses to AZD1222 COVID-19 vaccine. The data were produced by immunoSEQ multiplex PCR, yet TCRdb's version contains in-frame clones alone and is incomplete. The table lists some 150,000 clones, 88% of them singletons, with around 5% in the top ten. Sample: peripheral blood, taken 28 days after the second dose of the MenACWY control vaccine. Source of these receptors: an adult who received the MenACWY meningococcal vaccine as a control.

A few counts support this clone. The chain carries TRBV19 and TRBJ1-1; D is unclear. The CDR3 extends over 12 amino acids. Trimming cost V 5 bases and J 3 bases, with 7 bases left between them. The germline V gene has CDR1 LNHDA and CDR2 SQIVND (reference sequence). The CDR3 is CASSSVDTEAFF. The CDR3 DNA is TGTGCCAGTAGTTCTGTGGACACTGAAGCTTTCTTT. Supplemented by reference TRBV19 and TRBJ1-1, the full variable domain reads DGGITQSPKYLFRKEGQNVTLSCEQNLNHDAMYWYRQDPGQGLRLIYYSQIVNDFQKGDIAEGYSVSREKKESFPLTVTSAQKNPTAFYLCASSSVDTEAFFGQGTRLTVV.

This clone occurred a few times. The chain is built from TRBV2 and TRBJ2-7; D not certain. The germline CDR1 and CDR2 sequences are SNHLY and FYNNEI. The CDR3 is 15 amino acids. Trimming took off 8 bases at V and 4 bases at J, with 21 bases between the two ends. The CDR3 region is CASSQPGSSLYEQYF. The CDR3 DNA reads TGTGCCAGCTCTCAACCCGGGTCTTCTTTGTACGAGCAGTACTTC.

The chain links TRBV25-1 to TRBJ2-3; the match to TRBD2 covers 16 bases. The germline CDR1 and CDR2 sequences are MGHDK and SYGVNS. The CDR3 length is 18 residues. With 4 bases clipped from V and 1 base from J, the junction kept 5 bases outside the gene matches. In nucleotides, the CDR3 is TGTGCCAGCAGTGGGGGACTAGCGGGAGGGTCTGGCACAGATACGCAGTATTTT. This sequence encodes CASSGGLAGGSGTDTQYF.

The chain links TRBV30 to TRBJ1-1, with TRBD1 matching over 8 bases. The CDR3 consists of 14 residues. With 4 bases clipped from V and 1 base from J, the junction kept 5 bases outside the gene matches. The germline gives CDR1 GTSNPN, CDR2 SVGIG (reference sequence). CDR3 nucleotides: TGTGCCTGGACGCAGGGGGCCGGGAACACTGAAGCTTTCTTT. Protein product: CAWTQGAGNTEAFF.

V usage is TRBV4-3 and J usage is TRBJ1-6; D not resolved. With 0 bases removed from V and 6 bases from J, the gap between germline ends came to 6 bases. This CDR3 comprises 14 residues. Germline V gene lookup returns CDR1 LGHNA and CDR2 YSLEER. The CDR3 coding sequence is TGCGCCAGCAGCCAAGATCCCCTTAATTCACCCCTCCACTTT. Translated, it gives CASSQDPLNSPLHF.

The V gene is TRBV5-1, the J gene TRBJ1-1, with 8 positions matching TRBD1. V lost 4 bases, J lost 4 bases, and 3 bases stayed unmatched. Per germline, CDR1 SGHRS and CDR2 YFSETQ. The CDR3 is 13 amino acids. CDR3 DNA: TGCGCCAGCAGCACTACAGGGGGCACTGAAGCTTTCTTT. It specifies CASSTTGGTEAFF.

The rearrangement joins TRBV5-1 to TRBJ2-7; 11 bases line up with TRBD1. J lost 7 bases, V lost 4 bases, and 7 bases had no gene match. Germline CDR1 reads SGHRS; CDR2 reads YFSETQ. This CDR3 spans 14 amino acids. The CDR3 loop reads CASSDGTGGREQYF. As DNA, the CDR3 is TGCGCCAGCAGCGACGGGACAGGGGGTAGGGAGCAGTACTTC. The whole variable domain, filled in from reference TRBV5-1 and TRBJ2-7, reads KAGVTQTPRYLIKTRGQQVTLSCSPISGHRSVSWYQQTPGQGLQFLFEYFSETQRNKGNFPGRFSGRQFSNSRSEMNVSTLELGDSALYLCASSDGTGGREQYFGPGTRLTVT.

V usage is TRBV18 and J usage is TRBJ1-1; 8 bases line up with TRBD1. Losses at the gene ends were 5 bases for V and 1 base for J; bases not matched to a gene: 3. The CDR3 extends over 14 amino acids. Germline-derived CDR1 and CDR2 are KGHSH and LQKENI. The CDR3 DNA follows: TGTGCCAGCTCAGGACAGGGAGCGAACACTGAAGCTTTCTTT. Its protein product is CASSGQGANTEAFF.

The chain links TRBV9 to TRBJ1-2, with 7 bases aligning to TRBD1. The CDR3 is made up of 13 amino acids. V was pared by 4 bases and J by 6 bases, with 6 bases of the junction left unmatched. Looked up from germline, CDR1 is SGDLS and CDR2 is YYNGEE. The chain's CDR3 is CASSPQTGNGYTF. DNA of the CDR3: TGTGCCAGCAGCCCACAGACAGGGAATGGCTACACCTTC.

The rearrangement uses TRBV7-9 and TRBJ1-4; TRBD1 aligns across 9 bases. The CDR3 length is 14 residues. Germline assignment: CDR1 SEHNR and CDR2 FQNEAQ (reference sequence). V was clipped by 10 bases and J by 7 bases; unmatched bases: 10. CDR3 nucleotides: TGTGCCACCTCTGGGACAGGGCGGACTGAAAAACTGTTTTTT. Translation gives CATSGTGRTEKLFF.

V gene TRBV5-5 combines with J gene TRBJ2-7; 7 nucleotides line up with TRBD1. J lost 2 bases, V lost 4 bases, and 9 bases had no gene match. The CDR3 length is 15 residues. The germline V gene encodes CDR1 SGHKS and CDR2 YYEKEE (reference sequence). Here the CDR3 reads CASSPNPGQTYEQYF. Written as DNA, the CDR3 is TGTGCCAGCAGCCCGAATCCGGGACAGACCTACGAGCAGTACTTC.

This chain links TRBV18 with TRBJ1-4, with TRBD1 matching 11 bases. The V gene end was trimmed by 4 bases and the J gene end by 2 bases; junction bases not matched to a gene: 9. CDR1 is KGHSH and CDR2 is LQKENI in the germline V gene. The length of the CDR3 is 18 residues. This CDR3 reads CASSRSGQGATTNEKLFF. The DNA of the CDR3 is TGTGCCAGCTCACGATCTGGACAGGGGGCGACCACTAATGAAAAACTGTTTTTT.

This clone was picked up a small number of times. The V and J genes are TRBV3-1 (or the pseudogene TRBV3-2) and TRBJ1-3; D call uncertain. V lost 4 bases to trimming and J lost 4 bases, with 11 bases between them. The CDR3 spans 14 residues. Germline CDR1 and CDR2: LGHDT and YNNKEL (reference sequence). The CDR3 here is CASSLSSVGNTIYF. The CDR3 nucleotides read TGTGCCAGCAGCCTCTCGAGTGTGGGAAACACCATATATTTT.

This chain uses TRBV30 with TRBJ2-7; D gene ambiguous. V gave up 0 bases and J gave up 6 bases, with 6 bases separating them. Germline V gene lookup returns CDR1 GTSNPN and CDR2 SVGIG (reference sequence). The CDR3 is made up of 11 amino acids. The CDR3 sequence: CAWSVEFEQYF. CDR3 sequence (DNA): TGTGCCTGGAGTGTAGAATTCGAGCAGTACTTC.

This clone appeared a single time. The chain has TRBV2 and TRBJ2-5; 10 bases match TRBD1. V lost 8 bases, J lost 4 bases, and 1 base stayed unmatched. CDR3 length: 12 residues. Germline assignment: CDR1 SNHLY and CDR2 FYNNEI. This CDR3 reads CASGTGVETQYF. Here the CDR3 DNA reads TGTGCCAGCGGGACAGGGGTAGAGACCCAGTACTTC.

This chain uses TRBV12-3 or TRBV12-4 with TRBJ1-2; weak D call: TRBD1 (6 bases). CDR3 length: 13 amino acids. V lost 6 bases and J lost 6, with 14 bases in between. CDR3 amino acids: CASRRQVRDGYTF. The CDR3 DNA follows: TGTGCCAGCAGACGACAGGTTAGAGATGGCTACACCTTC.

This chain connects TRBV6-2 or TRBV6-3 to TRBJ2-7, with D possibly TRBD1 on 6 matching bases. CDR1 is MNHEY and CDR2 is SVGEGT in the germline V gene. This CDR3 has 15 amino acids. The V end lost 4 bases, the J end lost 3 bases, and 16 bases lay between the germline ends. CDR3 bases: TGTGCCAGCAGTTTTATAACCCGGGACAACTACGAGCAGTACTTC. Amino acids: CASSFITRDNYEQYF.

The genes are TRBV2 and TRBJ1-1; D may be TRBD1 (5 bases). The CDR3 consists of 15 residues. Germline lookup yields CDR1 SNHLY and CDR2 FYNNEI. V shed 6 bases and J shed 6 bases, with 20 bases lying between them. The CDR3 region has the DNA TGTGCCAGCAGAGCCGGGACGGGGTTTATGGCTGAAGCTTTCTTT. Its protein is CASRAGTGFMAEAFF.